This T cell receptor beta chain was identified during a study of blood T cells in healthy people across ages. Isolation yielded PBMCs, at least 7 million per sample, in every case. This clonotype came up once. Together with a sample-barcoded 5' primer, a J-beta primer mix was included in a second PCR lasting roughly 6 to 12 cycles. Every cDNA molecule carried a tag from a template-switch adaptor bearing 12 random nucleotides. MiXCR, run by TCRdb on the 5' RACE reads, gives a single entry per CDR3 protein. In the table there are some 640,000 distinct CDR3 sequences, roughly 49% of which are singletons. V shed 4 bases and J shed 0 bases, with 14 bases lying between them. The CDR3 totals 16 residues. The germline V gene encodes CDR1 SNHLY and CDR2 FYNNEI.

The sequenced sample consisted of blood. The source is a woman aged 60-75 years in good health. The chain links TRBV2 to TRBJ2-3; D perhaps matches TRBD2 (5 bases). CDR3 region: CASSVLGGLSTDTQYF. For the CDR3, the DNA is TGTGCCAGCAGTGTCCTGGGCGGACTTAGCACAGATACGCAGTATTTT.